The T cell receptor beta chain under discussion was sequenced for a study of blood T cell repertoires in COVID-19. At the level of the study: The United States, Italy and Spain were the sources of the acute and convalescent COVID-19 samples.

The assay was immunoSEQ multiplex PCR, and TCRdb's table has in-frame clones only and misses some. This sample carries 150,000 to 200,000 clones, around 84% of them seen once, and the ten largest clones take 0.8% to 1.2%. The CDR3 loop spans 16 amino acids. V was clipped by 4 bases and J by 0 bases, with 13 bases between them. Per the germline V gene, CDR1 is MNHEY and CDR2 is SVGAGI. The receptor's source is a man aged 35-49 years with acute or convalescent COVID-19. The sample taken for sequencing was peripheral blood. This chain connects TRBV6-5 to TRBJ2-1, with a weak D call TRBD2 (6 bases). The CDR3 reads CASSSWDGSSYNEQFF. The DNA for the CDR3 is TGTGCCAGCAGTTCCTGGGACGGGAGCTCCTACAATGAGCAGTTCTTC.